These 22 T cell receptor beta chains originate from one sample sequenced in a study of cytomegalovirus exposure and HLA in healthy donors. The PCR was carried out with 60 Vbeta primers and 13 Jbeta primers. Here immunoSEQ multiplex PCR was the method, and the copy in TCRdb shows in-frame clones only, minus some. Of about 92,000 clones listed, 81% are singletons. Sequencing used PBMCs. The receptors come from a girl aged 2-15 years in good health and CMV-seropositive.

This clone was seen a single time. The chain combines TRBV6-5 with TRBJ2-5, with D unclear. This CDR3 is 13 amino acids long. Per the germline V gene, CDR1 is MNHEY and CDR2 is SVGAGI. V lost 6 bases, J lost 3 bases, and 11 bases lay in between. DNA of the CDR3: TGTGCCAGCAGAACCGGGTCGAAAGAGACCCAGTACTTC. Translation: CASRTGSKETQYF.

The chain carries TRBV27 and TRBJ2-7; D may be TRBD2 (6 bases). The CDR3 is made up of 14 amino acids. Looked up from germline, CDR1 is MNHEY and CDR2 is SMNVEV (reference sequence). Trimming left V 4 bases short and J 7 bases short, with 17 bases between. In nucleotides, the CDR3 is TGTGCCAGCAGTTACACAGGACTCCGGGGGGAGCAGTACTTC. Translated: CASSYTGLRGEQYF.

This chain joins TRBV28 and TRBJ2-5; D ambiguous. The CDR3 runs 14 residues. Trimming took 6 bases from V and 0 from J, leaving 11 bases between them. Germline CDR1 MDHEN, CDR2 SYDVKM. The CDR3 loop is CASSPDGDQETQYF. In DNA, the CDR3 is TGTGCCAGCAGCCCTGACGGAGACCAAGAGACCCAGTACTTC.

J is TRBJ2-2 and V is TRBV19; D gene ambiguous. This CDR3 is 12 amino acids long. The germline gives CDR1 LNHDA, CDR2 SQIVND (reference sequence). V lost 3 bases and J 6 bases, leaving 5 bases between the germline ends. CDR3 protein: CASSMSPGELFF. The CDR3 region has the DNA TGTGCCAGTAGTATGAGCCCCGGGGAGCTGTTTTTT.

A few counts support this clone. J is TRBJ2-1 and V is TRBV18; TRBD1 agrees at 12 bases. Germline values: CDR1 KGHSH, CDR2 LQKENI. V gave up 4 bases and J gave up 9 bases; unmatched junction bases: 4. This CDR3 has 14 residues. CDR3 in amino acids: CASSRGQGATEQFF. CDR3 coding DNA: TGTGCCAGCTCACGGGGACAGGGGGCAACTGAGCAGTTCTTC.

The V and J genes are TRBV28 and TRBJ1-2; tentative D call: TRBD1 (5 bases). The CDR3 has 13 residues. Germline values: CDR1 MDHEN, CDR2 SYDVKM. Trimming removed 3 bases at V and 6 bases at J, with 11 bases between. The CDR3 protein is CASSFLQGNGYTF. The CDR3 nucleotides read TGTGCCAGCAGTTTTCTTCAGGGCAATGGCTACACCTTC.

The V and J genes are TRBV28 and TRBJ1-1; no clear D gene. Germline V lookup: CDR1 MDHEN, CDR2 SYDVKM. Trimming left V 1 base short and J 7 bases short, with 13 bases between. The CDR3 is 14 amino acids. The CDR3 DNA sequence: TGTGCCAGCAGTTTATCGGGTCTACGGGTTGAAGCTTTCTTT. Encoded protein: CASSLSGLRVEAFF.

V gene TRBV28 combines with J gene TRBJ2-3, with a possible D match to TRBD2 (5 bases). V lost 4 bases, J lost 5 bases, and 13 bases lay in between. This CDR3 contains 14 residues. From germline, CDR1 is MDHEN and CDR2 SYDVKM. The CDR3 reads CASSSWEWGDTQYF. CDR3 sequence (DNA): TGTGCCAGCAGTTCGTGGGAGTGGGGAGATACGCAGTATTTT.

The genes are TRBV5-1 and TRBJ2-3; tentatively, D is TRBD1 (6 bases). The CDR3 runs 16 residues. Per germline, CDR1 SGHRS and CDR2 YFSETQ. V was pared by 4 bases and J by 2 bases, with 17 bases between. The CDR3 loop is CASSRRQVSDTDTQYF. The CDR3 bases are TGCGCCAGCAGCCGTCGACAGGTTTCTGACACAGATACGCAGTATTTT. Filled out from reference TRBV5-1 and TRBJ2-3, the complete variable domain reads KAGVTQTPRYLIKTRGQQVTLSCSPISGHRSVSWYQQTPGQGLQFLFEYFSETQRNKGNFPGRFSGRQFSNSRSEMNVSTLELGDSALYLCASSRRQVSDTDTQYFGPGTRLTVL.

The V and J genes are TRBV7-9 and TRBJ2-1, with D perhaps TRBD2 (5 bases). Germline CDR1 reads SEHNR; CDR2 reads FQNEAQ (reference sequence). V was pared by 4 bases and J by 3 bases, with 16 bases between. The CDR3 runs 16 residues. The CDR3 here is CASSSQTNPFYNEQFF. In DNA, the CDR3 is TGTGCCAGCAGCTCTCAGACTAACCCATTCTACAATGAGCAGTTCTTC.

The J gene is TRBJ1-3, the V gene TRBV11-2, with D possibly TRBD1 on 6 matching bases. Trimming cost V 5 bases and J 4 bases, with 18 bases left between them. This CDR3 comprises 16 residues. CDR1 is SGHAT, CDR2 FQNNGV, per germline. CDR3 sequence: CASSPPAAGEGNTIYF. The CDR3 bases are TGTGCCAGCAGCCCTCCGGCGGCAGGGGAGGGAAACACCATATATTTT.

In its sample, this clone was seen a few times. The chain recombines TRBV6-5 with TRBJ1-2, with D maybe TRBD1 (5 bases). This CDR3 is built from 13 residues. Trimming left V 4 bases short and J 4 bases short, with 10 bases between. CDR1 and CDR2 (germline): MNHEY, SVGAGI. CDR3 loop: CASSSPGGYGYTF. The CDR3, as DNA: TGTGCCAGCAGTTCCCCGGGGGGCTATGGCTACACCTTC.

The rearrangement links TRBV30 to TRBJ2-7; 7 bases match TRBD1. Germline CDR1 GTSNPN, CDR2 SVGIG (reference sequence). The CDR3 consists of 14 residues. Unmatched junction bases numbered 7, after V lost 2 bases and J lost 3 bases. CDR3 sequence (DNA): TGTGCCTGGAGTAAGGGGGACAGACGCTACGAGCAGTACTTC. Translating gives CAWSKGDRRYEQYF.

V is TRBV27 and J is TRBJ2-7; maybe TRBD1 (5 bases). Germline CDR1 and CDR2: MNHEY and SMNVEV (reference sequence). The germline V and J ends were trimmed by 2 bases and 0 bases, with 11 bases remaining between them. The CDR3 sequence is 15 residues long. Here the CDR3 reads CASSLLLRDSYEQYF. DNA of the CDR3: TGTGCCAGCAGTTTACTCCTCAGGGACTCCTACGAGCAGTACTTC.

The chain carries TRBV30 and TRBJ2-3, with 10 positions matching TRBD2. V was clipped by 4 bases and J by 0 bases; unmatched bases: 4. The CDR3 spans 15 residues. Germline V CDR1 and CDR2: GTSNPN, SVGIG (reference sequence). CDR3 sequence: CAWNGLAASTDTQYF. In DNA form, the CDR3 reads TGTGCCTGGAACGGACTAGCGGCTAGCACAGATACGCAGTATTTT.

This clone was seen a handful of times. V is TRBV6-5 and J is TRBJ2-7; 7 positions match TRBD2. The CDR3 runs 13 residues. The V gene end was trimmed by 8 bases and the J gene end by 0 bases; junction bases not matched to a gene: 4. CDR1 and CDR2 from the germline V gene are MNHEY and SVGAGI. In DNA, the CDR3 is TGTGCCAGCGGCCCGGGGGGCTCCTACGAGCAGTACTTC. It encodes CASGPGGSYEQYF.

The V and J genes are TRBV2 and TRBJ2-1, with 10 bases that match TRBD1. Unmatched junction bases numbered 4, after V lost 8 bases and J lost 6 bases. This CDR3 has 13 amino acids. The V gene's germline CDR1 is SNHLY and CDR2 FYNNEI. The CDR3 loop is CASGTGASNEQFF. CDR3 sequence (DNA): TGTGCCAGCGGGACAGGGGCCTCCAATGAGCAGTTCTTC.

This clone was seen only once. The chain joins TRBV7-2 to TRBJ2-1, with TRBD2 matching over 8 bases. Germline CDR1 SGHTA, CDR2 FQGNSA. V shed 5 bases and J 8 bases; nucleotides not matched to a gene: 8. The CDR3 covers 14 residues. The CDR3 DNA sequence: TGTGCCAGCAGCAAACTGACTAGCGCAGATGAGCAGTTCTTC. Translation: CASSKLTSADEQFF.

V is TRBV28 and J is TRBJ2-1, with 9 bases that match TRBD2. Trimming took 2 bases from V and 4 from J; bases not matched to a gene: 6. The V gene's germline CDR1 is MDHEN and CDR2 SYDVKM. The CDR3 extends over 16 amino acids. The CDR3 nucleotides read TGTGCCAGCAGTTTAGCGGGAGGGTCCTTATACAATGAGCAGTTCTTC. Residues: CASSLAGGSLYNEQFF.

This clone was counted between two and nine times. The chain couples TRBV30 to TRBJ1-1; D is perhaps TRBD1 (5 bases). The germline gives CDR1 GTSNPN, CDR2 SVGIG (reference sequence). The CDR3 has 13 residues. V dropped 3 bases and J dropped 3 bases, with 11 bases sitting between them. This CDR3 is CAWSVSGYTEAFF. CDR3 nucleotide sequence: TGTGCCTGGAGCGTTTCAGGGTACACTGAAGCTTTCTTT.

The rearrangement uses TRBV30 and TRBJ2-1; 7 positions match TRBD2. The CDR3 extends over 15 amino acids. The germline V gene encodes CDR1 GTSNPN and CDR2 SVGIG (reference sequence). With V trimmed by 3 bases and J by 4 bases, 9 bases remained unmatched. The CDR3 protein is CAWSPSGRIYNEQFF. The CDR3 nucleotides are TGTGCCTGGAGCCCTTCCGGGAGGATTTACAATGAGCAGTTCTTC.

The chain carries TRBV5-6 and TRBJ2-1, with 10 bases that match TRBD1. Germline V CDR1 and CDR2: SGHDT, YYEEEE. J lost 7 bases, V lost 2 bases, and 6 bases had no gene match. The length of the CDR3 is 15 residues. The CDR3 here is CASSFVDRGTNEQFF. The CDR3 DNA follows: TGTGCCAGCAGCTTTGTGGACAGGGGGACAAATGAGCAGTTCTTC.